The 31 T cell receptor beta chains in this list originate from one sample, sequenced in a study of T-cell memory formation after mild COVID-19. TCRdb fed the 5' RACE reads into MiXCR, producing one record per CDR3 protein. The repertoire has about 430,000 distinct CDR3 sequences, 20% to 30% of them found once; the top ten carry around 8.1%. Material: PBMCs or a T cell subset sorted from them (not recorded which). The receptor source for this set is an adult woman who had mild COVID-19 (a few samples of this study predate the infection). Cell type and time point are not known.

The genes are TRBV4-1 and TRBJ2-6; the match to TRBD1 covers 9 bases. This CDR3 region has 22 residues. V was clipped by 1 base and J by 0 bases; unmatched bases: 16. Looked up from germline, CDR1 is MGHRA and CDR2 is YSYEKL. CDR3 DNA: TGCGCCAGCAGCCAAGCCCCGAAGGACAGGGGCGTTATTGACTCTGGGGCCAACGTCCTGACTTTC. It translates to CASSQAPKDRGVIDSGANVLTF.

The V and J genes are TRBV12-3 or TRBV12-4 and TRBJ1-1; D gene unclear. This CDR3 spans 13 amino acids. Trimming took 2 bases from V and 10 from J, leaving 14 bases between them. DNA for the CDR3: TGTGCCAGCAGTTTAAGCGCGGGCAGATCAGCTTTCTTT. This translates into CASSLSAGRSAFF.

This clonotype was detected a few times. The V gene is TRBV4-1, the J gene TRBJ2-6; D is ambiguous. Germline CDR1 is MGHRA and CDR2 is YSYEKL. Deletions cut 1 base from V and 2 bases from J, with 15 bases between. The CDR3 contains 18 residues. As DNA, the CDR3 is TGCGCCAGCAGCCAAGGTTCTAGGAGAATCGCTGGGGCCAACGTCCTGACTTTC. Translated, it gives CASSQGSRRIAGANVLTF.

The V gene is TRBV5-1, the J gene TRBJ2-7; 9 bases align to TRBD1. This CDR3 contains 14 residues. J was trimmed by 4 bases and V by 4 bases; bases with no gene match: 6. Germline V lookup: CDR1 SGHRS, CDR2 YFSETQ. Here the CDR3 DNA reads TGCGCCAGCAGCCACGGGACAGGGTTGTACGAGCAGTACTTC. This gives the protein CASSHGTGLYEQYF.

This chain connects TRBV12-3 or TRBV12-4 to TRBJ2-1; D is unclear. The CDR3 is 12 amino acids. Trimming cost V 5 bases and J 8 bases, with 10 bases left between them. The CDR3 coding sequence is TGTGCCAGCAGTAACCTAGGGCATGAGCAGTTCTTC. Its translation is CASSNLGHEQFF.

There are a few counts of this clonotype. The DNA of the CDR3 is TGCAGTGCTAGAGCCGGGACAGGTCTCGCCTACGAGCAGTACTTC. This translates into CSARAGTGLAYEQYF. The V and J genes are TRBV20-1 and TRBJ2-7; 8 bases agree with TRBD1. This CDR3 spans 15 amino acids. Germline V gene data show CDR1 as DFQATT and CDR2 as SNEGSKA (reference sequence). J gave up 2 bases and V 1 base, and 7 bases lay outside the gene matches.

V usage is TRBV20-1 and J usage is TRBJ1-6, with no clear D. Trimming took 2 bases from V and 4 from J, leaving 9 bases between them. CDR1 and CDR2 from the germline V gene are DFQATT and SNEGSKA (reference sequence). The CDR3 has 14 amino acids. CDR3 residues: CSARQRDYNSPLHF. The DNA for the CDR3 is TGCAGTGCTAGACAGAGGGATTATAATTCACCCCTCCACTTT.

This chain joins TRBV27 and TRBJ2-7, with D possibly being TRBD2 (5 bases). Germline-derived CDR1 and CDR2 are MNHEY and SMNVEV (reference sequence). Trimming took 6 bases from V and 0 from J, leaving 12 bases between them. The CDR3 consists of 14 residues. For the CDR3, the DNA is TGTGCCAGCAGCCTCCAGCGGAGCTCCTACGAGCAGTACTTC. This encodes CASSLQRSSYEQYF.

This clonotype was seen only a few times. This chain connects TRBV5-6 to TRBJ1-2; D ambiguous. Trimming pared 1 base from V and 4 bases from J, leaving 14 bases between. CDR3 length equals 15 residues. Germline assignment: CDR1 SGHDT and CDR2 YYEEEE. In nucleotides, the CDR3 is TGTGCCAGCAGCTTGTCACACAGCCCAAGCTATGGCTACACCTTC. It codes for CASSLSHSPSYGYTF.

The chain employs TRBV25-1 and TRBJ2-7, with D perhaps TRBD2 (6 bases). CDR1 MGHDK and CDR2 SYGVNS come from the germline V gene. The V gene lost 5 bases and the J gene lost 4 bases, with 15 bases spanning the gap. The CDR3 totals 14 residues. The CDR3 protein is CASSTRDSSYEQYF. In DNA, the CDR3 is TGTGCCAGCAGTACCCGGGACTCGAGTTACGAGCAGTACTTC.

The chain has TRBV29-1 and TRBJ2-1, with 7 bases identical to TRBD2. There are 16 residues in the CDR3. Germline V CDR1 and CDR2: SQVTM, ANQGSEA. The J segment lost 7 bases and the V segment lost 3 bases, leaving 15 bases of the junction unmatched. The CDR3 DNA follows: TGCAGCGTTGATGGGTGGATGCTAGCGGTTACTAATGAGCAGTTCTTC. Its translation: CSVDGWMLAVTNEQFF.

DNA of the CDR3: TGTGCCAGCAGTGTAAGGATTACAATGAACACTGAAGCTTTCTTT. Translated: CASSVRITMNTEAFF. This chain links TRBV2 with TRBJ1-1; no clear D. From germline, CDR1 is SNHLY and CDR2 FYNNEI. This CDR3 comprises 15 residues. V lost 4 bases, J lost 0 bases, and 12 bases lay in between.

V gene TRBV10-3 combines with J gene TRBJ1-6, with D possibly TRBD1 on 5 matching bases. CDR1 and CDR2 from the germline V gene are ENHRY and SYGVKD. The V and J ends lost 9 bases and 8 bases respectively, with 14 bases between them. The CDR3 is made up of 13 amino acids. The CDR3 DNA reads TGTGCCATGGCCGGGACCTCCGATTCACCCCTCCACTTT. This sequence encodes CAMAGTSDSPLHF.

The rearrangement uses TRBV4-1 and TRBJ1-4; possibly TRBD1 for D (6 bases). Germline loops: CDR1 MGHRA, CDR2 YSYEKL. The CDR3 has 15 amino acids. The V end lost 1 base, the J end lost 7 bases, and 13 bases lay between the germline ends. The CDR3 loop reads CASSQAGQGREKLFF. In DNA form, the CDR3 reads TGCGCCAGCAGCCAAGCCGGGCAGGGGCGTGAAAAACTGTTTTTT.

This clonotype was seen only a few times. The chain employs TRBV7-2 and TRBJ2-1; D might be TRBD1 (5 bases). The germline gives CDR1 SGHTA, CDR2 FQGNSA. Trimming stripped 3 bases from V and 6 bases from J, with 15 bases between. This CDR3 is 15 amino acids long. CDR3 sequence reads: CASSLDGFRVNEQFF. CDR3 in DNA: TGTGCCAGCAGCTTGGACGGTTTCAGGGTCAATGAGCAGTTCTTC.

The chain couples TRBV9 to TRBJ2-7, with TRBD2 as a possible D gene (6 bases). The CDR3 spans 16 residues. In germline, CDR1 is SGDLS, CDR2 YYNGEE. V lost 4 bases to trimming and J lost 4 bases, with 21 bases between them. The DNA of the CDR3 is TGTGCCAGCAGCCCTCCATCTGGCGGGGAAACTTACGAGCAGTACTTC. Translated: CASSPPSGGETYEQYF.

This clonotype was observed a handful of times. The chain uses TRBV12-3 or TRBV12-4 and TRBJ2-7, with D perhaps TRBD2 (6 bases). The CDR3 runs 17 residues. Between the trimmed V and J ends, which lost 5 bases and 1 base, there was a span of 21 bases. The CDR3 DNA reads TGTGCCAGCAGTATGGGGCGAGAGGCGGGAAATTCCTACGAGCAGTACTTC. Protein: CASSMGREAGNSYEQYF.

The count of this clonotype is one. The gene calls are TRBV7-9 and TRBJ1-2; 8 nucleotides line up with TRBD1. J lost 5 bases, V lost 4 bases, and 9 bases had no gene match. This CDR3 spans 15 amino acids. Per the germline V gene, CDR1 is SEHNR and CDR2 is FQNEAQ (reference sequence). CDR3 sequence reads: CASSSGTGPKYGYTF. CDR3 DNA: TGTGCCAGCAGCTCAGGGACAGGCCCGAAGTATGGCTACACCTTC.

This sequence joins TRBV14 and TRBJ2-1; D is unresolved. V was clipped by 3 bases and J by 0 bases, with 12 bases between them. The germline V gene has CDR1 SGHDN and CDR2 FVKESK. This CDR3 is 16 amino acids long. The CDR3 sequence: CASSQVASSSYNEQFF. For the CDR3, the DNA is TGTGCCAGCAGCCAGGTAGCCAGCAGCTCCTACAATGAGCAGTTCTTC.

This clonotype was observed a few times. The CDR3 is CASSGLGTGIYGYTF. CDR3 coding DNA: TGCGCCAGCAGCGGGCTCGGGACGGGCATCTATGGCTACACCTTC. The gene calls are TRBV5-1 and TRBJ1-2, with a tentative D call TRBD1 (5 bases). CDR3 length equals 15 residues. V lost 4 bases to trimming and J lost 4 bases, with 17 bases between them. CDR1 is SGHRS and CDR2 is YFSETQ in the germline V gene.

The chain links TRBV5-1 to TRBJ1-1; D may be TRBD1 (5 bases). Trimming took off 7 bases at V and 4 bases at J, with 20 bases between the two ends. Germline CDR1 SGHRS, CDR2 YFSETQ. The CDR3 has 15 amino acids. CDR3 residues: CASGRGSQGGTEAFF. Written as DNA, the CDR3 is TGCGCCAGCGGCAGAGGATCTCAGGGTGGCACTGAAGCTTTCTTT.

The J gene is TRBJ2-1, the V gene TRBV5-1; 11 positions agree with TRBD2. Unmatched junction bases numbered 6, after V lost 3 bases and J lost 7 bases. The CDR3 is made up of 15 amino acids. The germline V gene encodes CDR1 SGHRS and CDR2 YFSETQ. This CDR3 reads CASSSTSGSSNEQFF. As DNA, the CDR3 is TGCGCCAGCAGCTCCACTAGCGGGAGTTCAAATGAGCAGTTCTTC.

This clonotype was counted only a few times. The rearrangement uses TRBV11-2 and TRBJ2-3; possible D gene TRBD2, 5 bases. Germline V gives CDR1 SGHAT, CDR2 FQNNGV. Trimming removed 5 bases from V and 4 bases from J, with 16 bases in between. The CDR3 covers 15 residues. In nucleotides, the CDR3 is TGTGCCAGCAGCGACTCGGGGAGTGGCCCAGATACGCAGTATTTT. Translated: CASSDSGSGPDTQYF.

This clonotype appeared a few times. This chain uses TRBV12-3 or TRBV12-4 with TRBJ2-6; 7 bases fit TRBD1. V lost 5 bases to trimming and J lost 1 base; unmatched junction nucleotides: 2. The CDR3 covers 15 residues. Here the CDR3 DNA reads TGTGCCAGCAGTCACAGGGGTTCTGGGGCCAACGTCCTGACTTTC. Translation: CASSHRGSGANVLTF.

The genes are TRBV6-1 and TRBJ2-7; no clear D gene. The CDR3 runs to 13 residues. The V and J ends lost 1 base and 0 bases respectively, with 4 bases between them. The V gene's germline CDR1 is MNHNS and CDR2 SASEGT. The chain's CDR3 is CASSEENSYEQYF. The CDR3 DNA sequence: TGTGCCAGCAGTGAAGAAAACTCCTACGAGCAGTACTTC.

The chain uses TRBV15 and TRBJ2-7; TRBD2 agrees at 9 bases. The junction had 2 bases not matched to a gene; V was cut back by 0 bases and J by 2 bases. Germline assignment: CDR1 LNHNV and CDR2 YYDKDF (reference sequence). This CDR3 spans 15 amino acids. The CDR3: CATSRDSGRTYEQYF. The CDR3 coding sequence is TGTGCCACCAGCAGAGATAGCGGGAGAACCTACGAGCAGTACTTC.

The gene calls are TRBV6-5 and TRBJ2-3, with D maybe TRBD2 (6 bases). Germline assignment: CDR1 MNHEY and CDR2 SVGAGI. The CDR3 contains 14 residues. V was cut by 6 bases and J by 2 bases, with 12 bases left in between. The CDR3 loop is CASRLPGLTDTQYF. As DNA, the CDR3 is TGTGCCAGCAGATTACCGGGACTCACAGATACGCAGTATTTT.

The chain joins TRBV20-1 to TRBJ2-5; no definite D call. The germline gives CDR1 DFQATT, CDR2 SNEGSKA (reference sequence). V was pared by 0 bases and J by 12 bases, with 8 bases between. The CDR3 has 10 amino acids. The CDR3 loop is CSARDLREYF. For the CDR3, the DNA is TGCAGTGCTAGAGATCTCCGGGAGTACTTC.

This clonotype has only a few counts. V usage is TRBV20-1 and J usage is TRBJ2-1; D is ambiguous. The germline CDR1 and CDR2 sequences are DFQATT and SNEGSKA (reference sequence). The CDR3 has 14 residues. V lost 0 bases to trimming and J lost 10 bases, with 16 bases between them. DNA of the CDR3: TGCAGTGCTAGAGATACGGCGATGTCCAGGGAGCAGTTCTTC. Encoded protein: CSARDTAMSREQFF.

The chain joins TRBV4-3 to TRBJ2-1; no clear D. The V and J ends lost 0 bases and 5 bases respectively, with 11 bases between them. Germline V gene lookup returns CDR1 LGHNA and CDR2 YSLEER. CDR3 length equals 15 residues. CDR3 region: CASSQDHRPNNEQFF. The CDR3 nucleotides read TGCGCCAGCAGCCAAGATCATCGGCCGAACAATGAGCAGTTCTTC.

The rearrangement joins TRBV2 to TRBJ1-1, with TRBD1 as a possible D gene (6 bases). Trimming removed 3 bases from V and 5 bases from J, with 13 bases in between. The germline V gene has CDR1 SNHLY and CDR2 FYNNEI. This CDR3 comprises 14 residues. Written as DNA, the CDR3 is TGTGCCAGCAGTGAGGACACAGGGAGGACTGAAGCTTTCTTT. Protein: CASSEDTGRTEAFF. Looking up the rest from reference TRBV2 and TRBJ1-1 gives the full variable domain: EPEVTQTPSHQVTQMGQEVILRCVPISNHLYFYWYRQILGQKVEFLVSFYNNEISEKSEIFDDQFSVERPDGSNFTLKIRSTKLEDSAMYFCASSEDTGRTEAFFGQGTRLTVV.